This TCR beta chain is drawn from a study of blood T cell repertoires in COVID-19. At the level of the study: Samples of COVID-19 (acute and convalescent) were obtained from the United States, Italy and Spain.

Under the authors' procedure: Researchers report that nucleated cell counts were estimated from reference gene primer amplification. Clones were sequenced by immunoSEQ multiplex PCR, and TCRdb holds only the in-frame ones, with some missing. From that table come the V and J calls and clone size; the DNA was used to work out D and trimming. The sample lists 250,000 to 350,000 clones, roughly 85% seen once, with about 2.7% in the top ten. All enrollees were about 18 to 95 years old and from under 25 US areas. All recovered Cohort 3 donors got two negative PCRs, got clearance, or saw symptom resolution. V gave up 4 bases and J gave up 3 bases; unmatched junction bases: 3. The CDR3 consists of 13 residues. Germline CDR1 SQVTM, CDR2 ANQGSEA.

This TCR was recovered from a woman aged 50 to 60 who had recovered from COVID-19. The chain is built from TRBV29-1 and TRBJ1-5; 7 positions agree with TRBD1. The specimen sequenced was PBMCs or T cells enriched from blood (not recorded which). The DNA for the CDR3 is TGCAGCGTTGGGGGACAGCCCAATCAGCCCCAGCATTTT. Residues: CSVGGQPNQPQHF.